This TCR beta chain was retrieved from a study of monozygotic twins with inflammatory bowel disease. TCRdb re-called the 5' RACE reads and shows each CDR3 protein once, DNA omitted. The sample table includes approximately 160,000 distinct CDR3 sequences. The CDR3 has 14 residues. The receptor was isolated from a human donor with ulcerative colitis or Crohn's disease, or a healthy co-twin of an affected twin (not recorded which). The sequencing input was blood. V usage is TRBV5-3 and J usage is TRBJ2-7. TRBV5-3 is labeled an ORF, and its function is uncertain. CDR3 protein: CARSLQVDQYEQYF.